Each of the 27 T cell receptor beta chains below was sequenced from the same sample in a study of T-cell reconstitution after alpha-beta-depleted transplantation in children. This sample's TCRbeta library carried unique molecular identifier barcodes. One entry per CDR3 protein results from TCRdb running MiXCR on the PCR reads. The sample gives hundreds of thousands of distinct CDR3 sequences, around 15% of which show up once; 25% to 30% is in the top ten. The sequencing here drew on PBMCs, mostly from graft donor cells, taken 360 days after TCRalphabeta/CD19-depleted stem cell transplant. These receptors all stem from a boy under three years old who had a stem cell transplant for Wiskott-Aldrich syndrome, so the T cells may come from the graft donor.

This clonotype showed up just a few times. The chain is built from TRBV6-2 or TRBV6-3 and TRBJ2-1; D not resolved. Trimming took off 5 bases at V and 7 bases at J, with 18 bases between the two ends. CDR3 length equals 15 residues. Germline V gene data show CDR1 as MNHEY and CDR2 as SVGEGT. As DNA, the CDR3 is TGTGCCAGCAGTCTCCCCCCTAGTACCATAAATGAGCAGTTCTTC. Amino acid sequence: CASSLPPSTINEQFF.

A word on this clonotype: At one end, the junction sequence differs from germline, possibly due to a read error. The chain carries TRBV12-3 or TRBV12-4 and TRBJ1-3; D possibly corresponds to TRBD1 (6 bases). The CDR3 length is 12 residues. The CDR3, as DNA: TGTGCCAGCAGCAAGACAGGAAACACCATACATTTT. Translation gives CASSKTGNTIHF.

This clonotype has more than one count but fewer than ten. The chain links TRBV7-6 to TRBJ2-1, with 10 bases that match TRBD2. In germline, CDR1 is SGHVS, CDR2 FNYEAQ. The junction had 7 bases not matched to a gene; V was cut back by 5 bases and J by 6 bases. This CDR3 is 15 amino acids long. In nucleotides, the CDR3 is TGTGCCAGCAGCCCGAGCGGGGGGGCCTTCAATGAGCAGTTCTTC. It codes for CASSPSGGAFNEQFF.

The chain employs TRBV5-1 and TRBJ2-3, with D possibly being TRBD1 (5 bases). The CDR3 covers 14 residues. V was pared by 7 bases and J by 3 bases, with 15 bases between. Germline loops: CDR1 SGHRS, CDR2 YFSETQ. In DNA, the CDR3 is TGCGCCAGCGGGCGGCAGGGCCGTACAGATACGCAGTATTTT. Translation: CASGRQGRTDTQYF.

The J gene is TRBJ2-1, the V gene TRBV25-1, with D perhaps TRBD2 (6 bases). The V gene lost 4 bases and the J gene lost 0 bases, with 13 bases spanning the gap. Germline V gene data show CDR1 as MGHDK and CDR2 as SYGVNS. The CDR3 length is 16 residues. CDR3 coding DNA: TGTGCCAGCAGTGGGGCCAGACTAGGCTCCTACAATGAGCAGTTCTTC. Translated: CASSGARLGSYNEQFF.

In this sample, this clonotype turned up many times. The rearrangement uses TRBV20-1 and TRBJ2-7; D may be TRBD1 (7 bases). The V end lost 2 bases, the J end lost 6 bases, and 14 bases lay between the germline ends. The length of the CDR3 is 13 residues. The germline V gene encodes CDR1 DFQATT and CDR2 SNEGSKA (reference sequence). The CDR3 is CSARPGTAGEQYF. The CDR3 nucleotides read TGCAGTGCTAGACCCGGGACAGCGGGCGAGCAGTACTTC.

This sequence joins TRBV15 and TRBJ1-1, with a possible D match to TRBD1 (6 bases). V was clipped by 3 bases and J by 4 bases, with 15 bases between them. CDR3 length: 15 amino acids. Germline CDR1 reads LNHNV; CDR2 reads YYDKDF (reference sequence). The CDR3 region has the DNA TGTGCCACCAGCAGGGTCAACCAGGGGAGCACTGAAGCTTTCTTT. Amino acids: CATSRVNQGSTEAFF. Using reference TRBV15 and TRBJ1-1 for the parts outside the CDR3, the full variable domain is DAMVIQNPRYQVTQFGKPVTLSCSQTLNHNVMYWYQQKSSQAPKLLFHYYDKDFNNEADTPDNFQSRRPNTSFCFLDIRSPGLGDTAMYLCATSRVNQGSTEAFFGQGTRLTVV.

This clonotype was counted at least ten times. The V gene is TRBV7-2, the J gene TRBJ2-3, with TRBD2 identical over 9 bases. The germline V gene encodes CDR1 SGHTA and CDR2 FQGNSA. The CDR3 covers 15 residues. After removal of 5 bases from V and 3 bases from J, the junction contained 6 bases not matched to a gene. CDR3 sequence: CASSLWAGGTDTQYF. For the CDR3, the DNA is TGTGCCAGCAGCCTCTGGGCGGGAGGGACAGATACGCAGTATTTT.

This clonotype was recorded a few times. This chain uses TRBV5-1 with TRBJ1-2; no clear D. The CDR3 spans 15 residues. With 0 bases removed from V and 0 bases from J, the gap between germline ends came to 9 bases. CDR1 and CDR2 from the germline V gene are SGHRS and YFSETQ. Here the CDR3 reads CASSLEQPTNYGYTF. The CDR3 bases are TGCGCCAGCAGCTTGGAACAGCCTACTAACTATGGCTACACCTTC. Full variable domain (missing parts from reference TRBV5-1 and TRBJ1-2): KAGVTQTPRYLIKTRGQQVTLSCSPISGHRSVSWYQQTPGQGLQFLFEYFSETQRNKGNFPGRFSGRQFSNSRSEMNVSTLELGDSALYLCASSLEQPTNYGYTFGSGTRLTVV.

This clonotype was counted only a few times. The chain combines TRBV5-1 with TRBJ2-3; TRBD1 matches at 8 bases. With V trimmed by 4 bases and J by 9 bases, 7 bases remained unmatched. The CDR3 loop spans 13 amino acids. CDR1 is SGHRS, CDR2 YFSETQ, per germline. CDR3 region: CASSQFGQGTQYF. The CDR3 nucleotides are TGCGCCAGCAGCCAATTTGGACAGGGAACGCAGTATTTT.

V is TRBV12-3 or TRBV12-4 and J is TRBJ1-5; 8 bases map to TRBD1. The trim removed 6 bases at V and 0 bases at J, leaving 4 bases unmatched. The CDR3 extends over 15 amino acids. The CDR3 DNA sequence: TGTGCCAGCAGGCAGGGGGCGGTTAGCAATCAGCCCCAGCATTTT. This encodes CASRQGAVSNQPQHF.

The chain links TRBV2 to TRBJ1-1, with D maybe TRBD1 (5 bases). The V end lost 6 bases, the J end lost 4 bases, and 12 bases lay between the germline ends. Looked up from germline, CDR1 is SNHLY and CDR2 is FYNNEI. The CDR3 is 13 amino acids. This chain's CDR3 is CASRNGGFTEAFF. The CDR3 DNA reads as TGTGCCAGCAGGAATGGGGGGTTCACTGAAGCTTTCTTT.

This clonotype has only a few counts. This chain links TRBV18 with TRBJ2-5; D remains unclear. Trimming took 6 bases from V and 5 from J, leaving 13 bases between them. Germline V lookup: CDR1 KGHSH, CDR2 LQKENI. The CDR3 is 13 residues long. CDR3 in amino acids: CASSDGPWETQYF. The CDR3 DNA is TGTGCCAGCTCGGACGGGCCTTGGGAGACCCAGTACTTC.

This clonotype has a handful of counts. V gene TRBV6-2 or TRBV6-3 combines with J gene TRBJ2-1; 9 positions match TRBD2. The CDR3 is made up of 19 amino acids. Trimming at V came to 7 bases and at J to 4 bases, leaving 20 bases not matched to a gene. From germline, CDR1 is MNHEY and CDR2 SVGEGT. CDR3 DNA: TGTGCCAGCATTGGGCCTAAGCGGGGGGCATTTAAACGGTACAATGAGCAGTTCTTC. The encoded protein is CASIGPKRGAFKRYNEQFF.

The J gene is TRBJ2-7, the V gene TRBV28; TRBD1 matches 8 bases. CDR1 MDHEN and CDR2 SYDVKM come from the germline V gene. Trimming cost V 4 bases and J 4 bases; bases outside gene matches: 12. The CDR3 has 16 residues. CDR3 amino acids: CASSSDRAHSKYEQYF. CDR3 nucleotides: TGTGCCAGCAGTTCGGACAGGGCTCACTCTAAGTACGAGCAGTACTTC.

V usage is TRBV12-3 or TRBV12-4 and J usage is TRBJ1-4; D gene uncertain. With 5 bases removed from V and 0 bases from J, the gap between germline ends came to 13 bases. There are 16 residues in the CDR3. Here the CDR3 DNA reads TGTGCCAGCAGTCTCCGGACGGGGACAACTAATGAAAAACTGTTTTTT. This translates into CASSLRTGTTNEKLFF.

This chain links TRBV2 with TRBJ2-5; 10 positions match TRBD1. The CDR3 extends over 16 amino acids. The trim removed 6 bases at V and 7 bases at J, leaving 14 bases unmatched. Germline CDR1 SNHLY, CDR2 FYNNEI. CDR3 sequence: CASRRRPGTGAGTQYF. The CDR3, as DNA: TGTGCCAGCAGGAGACGTCCCGGGACAGGGGCGGGGACCCAGTACTTC.

The CDR3 sequence: CASSYSKGVVQPQHF. For the CDR3, the DNA is TGTGCCAGCAGTTACTCGAAGGGGGTTGTTCAGCCCCAGCATTTT. The chain is built from TRBV6-2 or TRBV6-3 and TRBJ1-5; D perhaps matches TRBD1 (6 bases). There are 15 residues in the CDR3. Germline CDR1 is MNHEY and CDR2 is SVGEGT. V was clipped by 0 bases and J by 6 bases, with 12 bases between them.

This clonotype was recorded many times. The chain combines TRBV5-1 with TRBJ2-7; D is unresolved. With 0 bases removed from V and 3 bases from J, the gap between germline ends came to 13 bases. Germline V lookup: CDR1 SGHRS, CDR2 YFSETQ. The CDR3 runs 15 residues. CDR3 sequence: CASSLGPTKNYEQYF. Written as DNA, the CDR3 is TGCGCCAGCAGCTTGGGACCGACAAAAAACTACGAGCAGTACTTC.

For the CDR3, the DNA is TGCAGCGTAGTGGCAGGGGGCTTCTGGGCGGGAGGACCCGTCAATGAGCAGTTCTTC. Its translation is CSVVAGGFWAGGPVNEQFF. The chain couples TRBV29-1 to TRBJ2-1, with D possibly being TRBD1 or TRBD2 (8 bases each). Per the germline V gene, CDR1 is SQVTM and CDR2 is ANQGSEA. V shed 6 bases and J shed 6 bases, with 33 bases lying between them. This CDR3 is built from 19 residues.

This clonotype was counted a few times. The genes are TRBV7-9 and TRBJ2-1, with a weak D call TRBD1 (5 bases). V was clipped by 6 bases and J by 0 bases, with 9 bases between them. The CDR3 is 14 amino acids. Looked up from germline, CDR1 is SEHNR and CDR2 is FQNEAQ (reference sequence). CDR3 DNA: TGTGCCAGCAGGGGGCTTTACTCCTACAATGAGCAGTTCTTC. Its protein is CASRGLYSYNEQFF. Full variable domain (rest looked up from reference TRBV7-9 and TRBJ2-1): DTGVSQNPRHKITKRGQNVTFRCDPISEHNRLYWYRQTLGQGPEFLTYFQNEAQLEKSRLLSDRFSAERPKGSFSTLEIQRTEQGDSAMYLCASRGLYSYNEQFFGPGTRLTVL.

The chain combines TRBV12-3 or TRBV12-4 with TRBJ2-7; 9 bases fit TRBD1. The CDR3 totals 14 residues. Trimming cost V 6 bases and J 5 bases; bases outside gene matches: 8. The CDR3 reads CASSRTGAIDEQYF. In DNA, the CDR3 is TGTGCCAGCAGCAGGACAGGGGCTATCGACGAGCAGTACTTC.

This clonotype is a singleton in its sample. The chain recombines TRBV24-1 with TRBJ2-1; 8 nucleotides agree with TRBD2. CDR1 is KGHDR and CDR2 is SFDVKD in the germline V gene. With V trimmed by 9 bases and J by 9 bases, 6 bases remained unmatched. CDR3 length: 12 residues. Here the CDR3 reads CATSTSEGEQFF. The CDR3 DNA sequence: TGTGCCACCTCGACTAGCGAGGGTGAGCAGTTCTTC.

This clonotype was picked up a small number of times. The chain employs TRBV5-1 and TRBJ2-7, with 7 bases lining up with TRBD1. The CDR3 sequence is 13 residues long. The germline gives CDR1 SGHRS, CDR2 YFSETQ. Unmatched junction bases numbered 3, after V lost 4 bases and J lost 2 bases. Written as DNA, the CDR3 is TGCGCCAGCAGCATTGACAGGGCCTACGAGCAGTACTTC. Translated: CASSIDRAYEQYF.

The chain employs TRBV27 and TRBJ2-5; the D gene is possibly TRBD1 (6 bases). The ends were cut back, 5 bases at V and 7 bases at J, with 8 bases in the middle. Germline CDR1 is MNHEY and CDR2 is SMNVEV (reference sequence). The CDR3 totals 11 residues. The CDR3 sequence is CASSTRGTQYF. The CDR3 region has the DNA TGTGCCAGCAGTACCAGGGGGACCCAGTACTTC.

This clonotype was detected a few times. V is TRBV27 and J is TRBJ2-3; 7 bases align to TRBD2. The length of the CDR3 is 17 residues. The V segment lost 0 bases and the J segment 3 bases; nucleotides outside the gene matches: 9. Germline values: CDR1 MNHEY, CDR2 SMNVEV (reference sequence). The CDR3 bases are TGTGCCAGCAGTTTATCCGTTCGGTGGGGGGGGACAGATACGCAGTATTTT. It translates to CASSLSVRWGGTDTQYF.

This clonotype was detected only a few times. The V gene is TRBV11-2, the J gene TRBJ1-2, with TRBD1 matching 9 bases. This CDR3 contains 15 residues. Trimming cost V 4 bases and J 5 bases; bases outside gene matches: 8. In germline, CDR1 is SGHAT, CDR2 FQNNGV. Here the CDR3 reads CASSSNRGRYYGYTF. The CDR3 DNA is TGTGCCAGCAGCTCAAACAGGGGGCGTTATTATGGCTACACCTTC.